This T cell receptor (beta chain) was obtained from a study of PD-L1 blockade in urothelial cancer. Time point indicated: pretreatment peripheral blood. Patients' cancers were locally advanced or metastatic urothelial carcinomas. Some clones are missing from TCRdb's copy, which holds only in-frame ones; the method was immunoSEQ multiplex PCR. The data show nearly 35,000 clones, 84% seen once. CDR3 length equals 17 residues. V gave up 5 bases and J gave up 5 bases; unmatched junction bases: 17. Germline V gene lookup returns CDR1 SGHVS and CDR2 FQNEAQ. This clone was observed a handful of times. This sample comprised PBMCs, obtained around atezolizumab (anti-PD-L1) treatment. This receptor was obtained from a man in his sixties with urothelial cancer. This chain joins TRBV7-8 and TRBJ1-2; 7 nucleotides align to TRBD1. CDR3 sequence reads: CASSQGVSSHKPYGYTF. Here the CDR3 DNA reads TGTGCCAGCAGCCAGGGGGTGAGCTCACATAAGCCTTATGGCTACACCTTC.